This T cell receptor (beta chain) originates from a study of cytomegalovirus exposure and HLA in healthy donors. Primers for the PCR totalled 60 Vbeta and 13 Jbeta. Generated by immunoSEQ multiplex PCR, the TCRdb table keeps only in-frame clones and is missing some. The sample has 120,000 to 150,000 clones, roughly three quarters seen once; the top ten hold under 2%. In the case of this clone: Antigen specificity is unknown.

Though nominally healthy at sampling, donors likely had unrecorded immune exposures. Per the germline V gene, CDR1 is WSHSY and CDR2 is SAAADI. The CDR3 extends over 13 amino acids. Between the trimmed V and J ends, which lost 2 bases and 9 bases, there was a span of 13 bases. Whole-study findings and limits: Presence/absence analyses rested on an assumption that sequencing depth was roughly uniform across donors. A highly shared variant cluster was judged a likely technical artifact.

Source material: PBMCs. The sequence derives from a woman in her 40s in good health and CMV-seronegative. The chain employs TRBV10-2 and TRBJ2-5; possible D gene TRBD2, 6 bases. The CDR3 DNA sequence: TGCGCCAGCAGTGAGATGACCTGGGGGGCCCAGTACTTC. Amino acids: CASSEMTWGAQYF.